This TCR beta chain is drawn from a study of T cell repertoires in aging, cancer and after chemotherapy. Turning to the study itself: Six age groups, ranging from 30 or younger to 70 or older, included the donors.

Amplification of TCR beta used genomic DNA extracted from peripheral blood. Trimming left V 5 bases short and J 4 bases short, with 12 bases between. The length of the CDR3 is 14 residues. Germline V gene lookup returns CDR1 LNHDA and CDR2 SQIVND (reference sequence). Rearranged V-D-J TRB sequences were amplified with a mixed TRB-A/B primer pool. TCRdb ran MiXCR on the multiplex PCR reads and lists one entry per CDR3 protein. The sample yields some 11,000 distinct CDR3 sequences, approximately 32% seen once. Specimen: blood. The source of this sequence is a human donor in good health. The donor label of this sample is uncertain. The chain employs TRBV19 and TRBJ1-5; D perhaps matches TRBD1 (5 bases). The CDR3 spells CASSPQGGNQPQHF. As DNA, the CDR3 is TGTGCCAGTAGTCCCCAGGGAGGAAATCAGCCCCAGCATTTT.